The entry below gives a single TCR beta chain sequence along with its context. This specimen belongs to a study of T-cell reconstitution after alpha-beta-depleted transplantation in children. Trimming at V came to 5 bases and at J to 8 bases, leaving 14 bases not matched to a gene. The CDR3 spans 16 residues. CDR1 is MGHRA and CDR2 is YSYEKL in the germline V gene. As it was prepared, the TCRbeta library received unique molecular identifiers. MiXCR was run by TCRdb on the PCR reads, yielding one entry per CDR3 protein. The sample has approximately 980,000 distinct CDR3 sequences; roughly 29% are singletons.

The starting material was PBMCs, mostly from graft donor cells, obtained 360 days after TCRalphabeta/CD19-depleted stem cell transplant. This TCR was sampled from a boy younger than two who had a stem cell transplant for SCID, so the T cells may come from the graft donor. The rearrangement uses TRBV4-1 and TRBJ2-1, with TRBD2 matching over 8 bases. In nucleotides, the CDR3 is TGCGCCAGCAGCGGGGTCGGGGGGGCCGTTGTCGATGAGCAGTTCTTC. It specifies CASSGVGGAVVDEQFF.